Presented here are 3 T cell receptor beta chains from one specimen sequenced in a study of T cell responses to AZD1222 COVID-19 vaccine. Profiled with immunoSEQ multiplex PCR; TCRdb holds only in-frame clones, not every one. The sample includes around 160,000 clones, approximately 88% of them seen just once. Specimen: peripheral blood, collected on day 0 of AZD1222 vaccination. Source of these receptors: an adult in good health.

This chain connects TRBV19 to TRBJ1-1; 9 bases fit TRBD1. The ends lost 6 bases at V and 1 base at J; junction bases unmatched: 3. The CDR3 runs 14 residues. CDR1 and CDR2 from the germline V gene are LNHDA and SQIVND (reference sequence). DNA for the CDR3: TGTGCCAGTAGGGAGGACAGGGGGAACACTGAAGCTTTCTTT. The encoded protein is CASREDRGNTEAFF.

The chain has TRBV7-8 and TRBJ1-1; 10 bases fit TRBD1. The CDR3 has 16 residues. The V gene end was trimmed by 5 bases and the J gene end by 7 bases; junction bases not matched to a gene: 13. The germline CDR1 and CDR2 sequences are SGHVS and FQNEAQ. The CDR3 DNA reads TGTGCCAGCAGCATTTACGGGACAGGGGAATCGCATGAAGCTTTCTTT. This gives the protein CASSIYGTGESHEAFF.

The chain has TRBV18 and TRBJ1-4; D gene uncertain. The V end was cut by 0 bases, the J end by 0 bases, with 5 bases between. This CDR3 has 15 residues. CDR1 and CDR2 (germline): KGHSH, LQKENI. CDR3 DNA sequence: TGTGCCAGCTCACCACCAAGTGCAACTAATGAAAAACTGTTTTTT. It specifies CASSPPSATNEKLFF. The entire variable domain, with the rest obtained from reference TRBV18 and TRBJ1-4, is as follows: NAGVMQNPRHLVRRRGQEARLRCSPMKGHSHVYWYRQLPEEGLKFMVYLQKENIIDESGMPKERFSAEFPKEGPSILRIQQVVRGDSAAYFCASSPPSATNEKLFFGSGTQLSVL.